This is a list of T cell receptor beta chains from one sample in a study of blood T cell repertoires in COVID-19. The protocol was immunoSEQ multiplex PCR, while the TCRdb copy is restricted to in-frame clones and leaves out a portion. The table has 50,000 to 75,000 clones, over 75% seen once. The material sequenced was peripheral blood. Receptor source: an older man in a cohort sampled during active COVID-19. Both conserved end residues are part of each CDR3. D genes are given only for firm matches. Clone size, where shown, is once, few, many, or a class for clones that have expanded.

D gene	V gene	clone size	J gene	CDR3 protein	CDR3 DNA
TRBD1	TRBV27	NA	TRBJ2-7	CASSFLGQGPHEQYF	TGTGCCAGCAGTTTTCTGGGACAGGGGCCCCACGAGCAGTACTTC
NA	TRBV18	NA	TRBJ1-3	CASSPGLDSGNTIYF	TGTGCCAGCTCACCAGGGCTCGACTCTGGAAACACCATATATTTT
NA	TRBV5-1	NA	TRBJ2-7	CASRLQYEQYF	TGCGCCAGCAGACTCCAATACGAGCAGTACTTC
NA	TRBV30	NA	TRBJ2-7	CAWSPPVPYEQYF	TGTGCCTGGAGTCCCCCGGTACCCTACGAGCAGTACTTC
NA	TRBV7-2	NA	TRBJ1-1	CASSQGRGTEAFF	TGTGCCAGCAGCCAAGGGCGGGGCACTGAAGCTTTCTTT
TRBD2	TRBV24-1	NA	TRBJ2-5	CATSDGGAGGRGTQYF	TGTGCCACCAGTGACGGCGGAGCGGGAGGCCGGGGGACCCAGTACTTC
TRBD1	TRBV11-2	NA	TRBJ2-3	CASSPGGARDTQYF	TGTGCCAGCAGCCCAGGGGGCGCGAGGGATACGCAGTATTTT
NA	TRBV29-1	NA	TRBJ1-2	CSVVDSNYGYTF	TGCAGCGTTGTCGACAGCAACTATGGCTACACCTTC
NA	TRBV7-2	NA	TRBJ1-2	CASSSGGGYTF	TGTGCCAGCAGCTCCGGGGGTGGCTACACCTTC
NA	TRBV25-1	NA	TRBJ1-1	CASSETGLNTEAFF	TGTGCCAGCAGTGAGACAGGCTTGAACACTGAAGCTTTCTTT
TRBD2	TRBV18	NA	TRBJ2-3	CASSPIASGGGDTQYF	TGTGCCAGCTCACCGATCGCCAGCGGGGGGGGCGATACGCAGTATTTT
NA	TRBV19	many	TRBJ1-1	CASSIRQGRGTEAFF	TGTGCCAGTAGTATCCGGCAGGGGAGGGGCACTGAAGCTTTCTTT
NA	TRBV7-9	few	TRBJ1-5	CASSSGVSQPQHF	TGTGCCAGCAGCTCGGGTGTGAGTCAGCCCCAGCATTTT
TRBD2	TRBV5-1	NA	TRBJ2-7	CASSLAGGSYEQYF	TGCGCCAGCAGCTTGGCCGGGGGGTCCTACGAGCAGTACTTC
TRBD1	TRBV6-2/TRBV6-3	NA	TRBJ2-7	CASSYSGQGNSYEQYF	TGTGCCAGCAGTTACTCGGGACAGGGGAATTCCTACGAGCAGTACTTC
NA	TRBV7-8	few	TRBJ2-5	CASSLLLTVTKFEETQYF	TGTGCCAGCAGCTTATTGCTAACCGTGACAAAGTTCGAGGAGACCCAGTACTTC
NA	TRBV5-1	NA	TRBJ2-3	CASSSANLDTQYF	TGCGCCAGCAGCTCTGCCAACTTAGATACGCAGTATTTT
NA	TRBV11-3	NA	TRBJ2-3	CASSFGGSTDTQYF	TGTGCCAGCAGCTTCGGCGGATCCACAGATACGCAGTATTTT
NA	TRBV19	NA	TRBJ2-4	CASSMSGQGINIQYF	TGTGCCAGTAGTATGAGCGGCCAGGGGATAAACATTCAGTACTTC
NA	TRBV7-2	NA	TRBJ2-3	CASSLVVGVDTQYF	TGTGCCAGCAGCTTAGTCGTAGGGGTAGATACGCAGTATTTT
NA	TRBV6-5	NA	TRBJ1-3	CASSYEGVSSGNTIYF	TGTGCCAGCAGTTACGAGGGGGTCAGCTCTGGAAACACCATATATTTT
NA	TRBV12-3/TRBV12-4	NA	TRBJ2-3	CASSLAGTDTQYF	TGTGCCAGCAGTTTAGCCGGCACAGATACGCAGTATTTT
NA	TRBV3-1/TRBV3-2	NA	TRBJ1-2	CASSQGREVRYGYTF	TGTGCCAGCAGCCAAGGCCGTGAGGTGAGGTATGGCTACACCTTC
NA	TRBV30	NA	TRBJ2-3	CAWSEQKDTQYF	TGTGCCTGGAGTGAACAAAAGGATACGCAGTATTTT
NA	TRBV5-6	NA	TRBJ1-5	CASSFRGSGNQPQHF	TGTGCCAGCAGCTTCCGGGGTTCGGGCAATCAGCCCCAGCATTTT
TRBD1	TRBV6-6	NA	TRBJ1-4	CASSLTGGLEKLFF	TGTGCCAGCAGCCTGACAGGGGGTTTGGAAAAACTGTTTTTT
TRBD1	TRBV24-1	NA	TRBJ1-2	CATSEEPGQGFGYTF	TGTGCCACCAGTGAGGAACCGGGACAGGGGTTTGGCTACACCTTC
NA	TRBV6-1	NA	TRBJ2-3	CASSEAVVAAHTQYF	TGTGCCAGCAGTGAAGCGGTGGTAGCGGCGCATACGCAGTATTTT
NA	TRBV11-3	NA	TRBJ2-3	CASSLAGGKDTQYF	TGTGCCAGCAGCTTAGCTGGCGGAAAAGATACGCAGTATTTT
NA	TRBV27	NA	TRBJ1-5	CASSSTGFNQPQHF	TGTGCCAGCAGTTCCACAGGTTTCAATCAGCCCCAGCATTTT
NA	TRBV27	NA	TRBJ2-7	CASSSPGEQYF	TGTGCCAGCAGTTCCCCGGGCGAGCAGTACTTC
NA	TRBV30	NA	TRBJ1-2	CAWSVPGHLYGYTF	TGTGCCTGGAGTGTACCGGGACACCTCTATGGCTACACCTTC
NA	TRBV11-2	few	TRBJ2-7	CASSLGVSDGGREQYF	TGTGCCAGCAGCTTAGGAGTCTCGGACGGAGGACGGGAGCAGTACTTC
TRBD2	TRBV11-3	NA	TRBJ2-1	CASSLSGRANEQFF	TGTGCCAGCAGCTTAAGCGGGAGGGCCAATGAGCAGTTCTTC
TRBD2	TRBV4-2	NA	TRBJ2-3	CASSQDPPAGGTDTQYF	TGTGCCAGCAGCCAGGACCCCCCAGCGGGGGGCACAGATACGCAGTATTTT